A selection of T cell receptor beta chains follows, all from one sample in a study of Graves' ophthalmopathy and Graves' hyperthyroidism. TCRdb processed the multiplex PCR reads anew with MiXCR; each CDR3 protein has one entry. The sample carries hundreds of thousands of distinct CDR3 sequences, more than 40% recorded once. The sequencing sample was made of peripheral blood. The receptors were sampled from an adult man with Graves' ophthalmopathy. Each CDR3 is given with its conserved first and last residue. A D gene is named only where the DNA matches it firmly. Where a row states a size, it is once, few, many or the class of an expanded clone; other rows omit it.

V	D	size	J	CDR3	DNA
TRBV7-2	TRBD1	many	TRBJ1-5	CASSTRQGLNQPQHF	TGTGCCAGCAGCACACGACAGGGGTTAAATCAGCCCCAGCATTTT
TRBV15	.	.	TRBJ2-7	CATSVDLQVSYEQYF	TGTGCCACCAGCGTCGATCTACAGGTGTCCTACGAGCAGTACTTC
TRBV2	TRBD1	many	TRBJ2-5	CASSEGTGGGETQYF	TGTGCCAGCAGTGAAGGGACAGGGGGCGGAGAGACCCAGTACTTC
TRBV20-1	.	.	TRBJ2-6	CSARGRGKGANVLTF	TGCAGTGCTAGGGGCAGGGGAAAAGGGGCCAACGTCCTGACTTTC
TRBV20-1	TRBD1	many	TRBJ1-5	CSAAMLGQGDRQPQHF	TGCAGTGCCGCCATGCTGGGACAGGGCGACAGGCAGCCCCAGCATTTT
TRBV5-1	.	few	TRBJ2-2	CASHTQGPNTGELFF	TGCGCCAGCCACACACAGGGACCGAACACCGGGGAGCTGTTTTTT
TRBV14	.	.	TRBJ2-5	CASSPNLKAKETQYF	TGTGCCAGCAGCCCAAACCTTAAAGCTAAAGAGACCCAGTACTTC
TRBV29-1	TRBD1	.	TRBJ2-7	CSVRTGSEQYF	TGCAGCGTTCGGACAGGCAGCGAGCAGTACTTC
TRBV7-9	.	.	TRBJ2-7	CASSARDNSYEQYF	TGTGCCAGCAGCGCCCGGGACAACTCCTACGAGCAGTACTTC
TRBV5-1	TRBD1	few	TRBJ1-6	CASNVQGGNSPLHF	TGTGCCAGCAACGTACAGGGGGGTAATTCACCCCTCCACTTT
TRBV11-2	.	few	TRBJ2-7	CASSPQGFSYEQYF	TGTGCCAGCAGCCCACAAGGGTTTTCCTACGAGCAGTACTTC
TRBV20-1	.	many	TRBJ2-5	CSAIHGQETQYF	TGCAGTGCTATACACGGACAAGAGACCCAGTACTTC
TRBV7-2	TRBD1	few	TRBJ2-7	CASSTGTASYEQYF	TGTGCCAGCAGCACAGGGACAGCCTCCTACGAGCAGTACTTC
TRBV29-1	.	.	TRBJ1-1	CSSYMRETEAFF	TGCAGCAGTTACATGCGGGAGACTGAAGCTTTCTTT